The entry below describes one T cell receptor (beta chain). This CDR3 is 17 amino acids long. CDR1 and CDR2 from the germline V gene are SGHDN and FVKESK. Trimming stripped 0 bases from V and 2 bases from J, with 13 bases between. The sample originates from a study of blood T cell repertoires in COVID-19. Study context: From T cells, B-cell-depleted T cells, or PBMCs came the material, which was cDNA or gDNA.

Repertoires were generated with immunoSEQ multiplex PCR, while TCRdb's copy carries only in-frame clones and drops some. This table holds 410,000 or so clones, approximately 91% found once. Enrolled during active infection, Seattle patients were then followed longitudinally. Sequencing used peripheral blood. V gene TRBV14 combines with J gene TRBJ2-2, with a tentative D call TRBD1 (6 bases). This sequence was found in a woman aged 40 to 50 with COVID-19, enrolled during active disease. CDR3 in DNA: TGTGCCAGCAGCCAAGAAAGTTTGGGGGCAAACACCGGGGAGCTGTTTTTT. Amino acid sequence: CASSQESLGANTGELFF.